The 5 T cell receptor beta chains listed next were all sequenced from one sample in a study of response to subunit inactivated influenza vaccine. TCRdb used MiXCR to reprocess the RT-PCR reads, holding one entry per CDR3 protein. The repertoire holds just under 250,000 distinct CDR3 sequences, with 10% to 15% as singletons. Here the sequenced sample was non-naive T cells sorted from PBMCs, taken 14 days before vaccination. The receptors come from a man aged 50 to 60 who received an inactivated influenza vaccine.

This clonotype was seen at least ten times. The CDR3 DNA follows: TGTGCCAGCAGTTTAGGGTTGGGGCCTAGTCGGGACGGGGAGCTGTTTTTT. Its translation: CASSLGLGPSRDGELFF. The rearrangement uses TRBV28 and TRBJ2-2, with D perhaps TRBD1 or TRBD2 (5 bases each). Trimming stripped 2 bases from V and 7 bases from J, with 20 bases between. Germline values: CDR1 MDHEN, CDR2 SYDVKM. This CDR3 is 17 amino acids long.

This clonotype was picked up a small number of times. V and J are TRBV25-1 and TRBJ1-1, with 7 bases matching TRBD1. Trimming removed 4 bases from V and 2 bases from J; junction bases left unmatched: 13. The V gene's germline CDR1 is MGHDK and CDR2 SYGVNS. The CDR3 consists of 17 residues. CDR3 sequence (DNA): TGTGCCAGCAGTGGGATGGATATGGGGACAGCTAACACTGAAGCTTTCTTT. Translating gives CASSGMDMGTANTEAFF.

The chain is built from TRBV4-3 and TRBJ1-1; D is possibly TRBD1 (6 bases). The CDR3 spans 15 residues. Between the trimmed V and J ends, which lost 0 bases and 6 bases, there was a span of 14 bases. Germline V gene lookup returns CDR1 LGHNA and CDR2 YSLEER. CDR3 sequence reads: CASSQEAGAGAEAFF. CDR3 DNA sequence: TGCGCCAGCAGCCAAGAAGCGGGGGCCGGGGCTGAAGCTTTCTTT.

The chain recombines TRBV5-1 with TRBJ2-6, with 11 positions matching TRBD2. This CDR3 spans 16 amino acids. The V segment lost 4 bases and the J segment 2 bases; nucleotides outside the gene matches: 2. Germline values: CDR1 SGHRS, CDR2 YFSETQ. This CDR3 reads CASSIAGGAGANVLTF. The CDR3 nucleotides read TGCGCCAGCAGCATAGCGGGAGGGGCTGGGGCCAACGTCCTGACTTTC. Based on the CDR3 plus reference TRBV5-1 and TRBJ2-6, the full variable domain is KAGVTQTPRYLIKTRGQQVTLSCSPISGHRSVSWYQQTPGQGLQFLFEYFSETQRNKGNFPGRFSGRQFSNSRSEMNVSTLELGDSALYLCASSIAGGAGANVLTFGAGSRLTVL.

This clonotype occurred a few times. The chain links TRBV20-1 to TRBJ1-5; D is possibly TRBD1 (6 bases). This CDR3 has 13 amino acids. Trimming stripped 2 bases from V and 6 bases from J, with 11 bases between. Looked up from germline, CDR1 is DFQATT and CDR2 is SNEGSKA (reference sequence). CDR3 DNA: TGCAGTGCTAGATGGGGGGCGAGTCAGCCCCAGCATTTT. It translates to CSARWGASQPQHF.